This TCR beta chain was documented in a study of technical replicates of blood from several donors. J was trimmed by 0 bases and V by 7 bases; bases with no gene match: 12. The CDR3 length is 16 residues. Germline CDR1 and CDR2: WSHSY and SAAADI. TCRdb keeps only in-frame clones here, not all; method: immunoSEQ multiplex PCR. The sample yields fewer than 90,000 clones, 94% seen once. The J gene is TRBJ2-7, the V gene TRBV10-2, with TRBD1 matching 7 bases. The source material was T cells isolated from PBMCs. The clonotype was recovered from a human donor in good health. The CDR3 DNA follows: TGCGCCAGCACCGTCTGGACAGGCCGGAGCTCCTACGAGCAGTACTTC. It specifies CASTVWTGRSSYEQYF.